The 2 T cell receptor beta chains listed next were all sequenced from one sample in a study of spatial heterogeneity in lung cancer. TCRdb fed the 5' RACE reads into MiXCR, producing one record per CDR3 protein. The table lists approximately 90,000 distinct CDR3 sequences, approximately 8.9% of them singletons. Time point here: sample taken at primary tumor resection. The input material, whole RNA from tumor, nontumor lung or frozen PBMC, was sequenced unsorted. The specimen comprised PBMCs, sampled at surgery. These receptors originate from a male donor with early-stage non-small cell lung cancer.

This chain connects TRBV5-1 to TRBJ1-1; possibly TRBD1 for D (5 bases). Looked up from germline, CDR1 is SGHRS and CDR2 is YFSETQ. The CDR3 has 11 residues. V was clipped by 6 bases and J by 5 bases, with 8 bases between them. CDR3 bases: TGCGCCAGCACGGGGGAAACTGAAGCTTTCTTT. Translating gives CASTGETEAFF. Full variable domain (remainder filled in from reference TRBV5-1 and TRBJ1-1): KAGVTQTPRYLIKTRGQQVTLSCSPISGHRSVSWYQQTPGQGLQFLFEYFSETQRNKGNFPGRFSGRQFSNSRSEMNVSTLELGDSALYLCASTGETEAFFGQGTRLTVV.

This clonotype has a count of ten or more. The chain couples TRBV12-3 or TRBV12-4 to TRBJ2-5; 12 bases are a match to TRBD2. CDR3 length equals 14 residues. Trimming at V came to 1 base and at J to 10 bases, leaving 4 bases not matched to a gene. CDR3 region: CASSLVSSGGDQYF. The CDR3 DNA sequence: TGTGCCAGCAGTTTAGTGTCTAGCGGGGGGGACCAGTACTTC.